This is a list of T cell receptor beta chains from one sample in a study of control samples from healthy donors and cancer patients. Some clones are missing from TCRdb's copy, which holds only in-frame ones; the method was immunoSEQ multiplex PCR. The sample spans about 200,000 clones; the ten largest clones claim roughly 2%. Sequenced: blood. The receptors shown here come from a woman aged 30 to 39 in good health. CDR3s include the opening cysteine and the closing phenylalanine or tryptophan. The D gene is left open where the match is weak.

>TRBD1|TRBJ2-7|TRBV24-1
CATSDRGQGYEQYF
TGTGCCACCAGTGACAGGGGGCAGGGGTACGAGCAGTACTTC
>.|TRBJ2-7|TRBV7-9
CASSSPTAYEQYF
TGTGCCAGCAGCTCCCCGACAGCCTACGAGCAGTACTTC
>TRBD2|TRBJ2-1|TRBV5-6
CASSLGASGGALDNEQFF
TGTGCCAGCAGCTTGGGAGCTAGCGGGGGGGCTTTGGACAATGAGCAGTTCTTC
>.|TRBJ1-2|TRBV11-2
CASSPAEWAHGYTF
TGTGCCAGCAGCCCCGCGGAGTGGGCGCACGGCTACACCTTC
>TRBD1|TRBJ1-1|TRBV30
CAWTRGGLNTEAFF
TGTGCCTGGACCAGGGGGGGTTTGAACACTGAAGCTTTCTTT
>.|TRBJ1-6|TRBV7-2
CASSLEWGSYNSPLHF
TGTGCCAGCAGCTTAGAGTGGGGTAGCTATAATTCACCCCTCCACTTT
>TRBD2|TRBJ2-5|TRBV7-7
CASSPGLAQETQYF
TGTGCTAGCAGCCCGGGACTAGCCCAAGAGACCCAGTACTTC
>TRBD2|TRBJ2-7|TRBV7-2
CASSFGGGGEQYF
TGTGCCAGCAGCTTCGGCGGGGGGGGCGAGCAGTACTTC
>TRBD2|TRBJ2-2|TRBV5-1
CASSLVASGGAPGELFF
TGCGCCAGCAGCTTGGTGGCTAGCGGGGGGGCCCCCGGGGAGCTGTTTTTT
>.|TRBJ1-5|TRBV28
CASSLRGGSNQPQHF
TGTGCCAGCAGCCTTCGAGGCGGGAGCAATCAGCCCCAGCATTTT
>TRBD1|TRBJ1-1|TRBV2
CASGLGQLNTEAFF
TGTGCCAGCGGTCTGGGACAGTTGAACACTGAAGCTTTCTTT
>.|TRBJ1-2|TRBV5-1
CATSRGLGDGYTF
TGCGCCACCTCAAGGGGGTTGGGTGATGGCTACACCTTC
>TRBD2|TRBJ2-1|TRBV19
CASTPTSGGPPSYNEQFF
TGTGCCAGTACCCCTACTAGCGGGGGCCCTCCTTCTTACAATGAGCAGTTCTTC
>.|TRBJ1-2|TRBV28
CASSPGTVYGYTF
TGTGCCAGCAGTCCCGGGACGGTCTATGGCTACACCTTC
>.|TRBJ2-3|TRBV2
CASNGVGELQQYF
TGTGCCAGCAACGGGGTCGGGGAACTTCAACAGTATTTT
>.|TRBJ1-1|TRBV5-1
CASSWTWTTGRNTEAFF
TGCGCCAGCAGCTGGACTTGGACAACCGGTCGGAACACTGAAGCTTTCTTT
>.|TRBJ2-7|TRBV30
CAWSRTDFYEQYF
TGTGCCTGGAGCCGGACTGACTTCTACGAGCAGTACTTC
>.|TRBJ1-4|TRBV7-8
CASSRPRISGEKLFF
TGTGCCAGCAGTCGTCCAAGGATTAGTGGGGAAAAACTGTTTTTT
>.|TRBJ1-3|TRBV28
CASNPRLAVGNTIYF
TGTGCCAGCAACCCCAGGCTGGCAGTTGGAAACACCATATATTTT
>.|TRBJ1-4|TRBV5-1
CASSWAGFQEKLFF
TGCGCCAGCAGCTGGGCGGGGTTTCAGGAAAAACTGTTTTTT
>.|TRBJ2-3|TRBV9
CASSAPRGGGADTQYF
TGTGCCAGCAGCGCCCCGCGGGGAGGGGGCGCAGATACGCAGTATTTT
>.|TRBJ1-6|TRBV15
CATSRTGGGNSPLHF
TGTGCCACCAGCAGAACGGGGGGTGGGAATTCACCCCTCCACTTT
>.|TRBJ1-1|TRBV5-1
CASTLTGGSTEAFF
TGCGCCAGCACCCTGACAGGCGGGTCCACTGAAGCTTTCTTT
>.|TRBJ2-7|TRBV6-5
CASSYSAPGRSYEQYF
TGTGCCAGCAGTTACTCGGCTCCAGGACGATCCTACGAGCAGTACTTC
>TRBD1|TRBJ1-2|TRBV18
CASSPTGTGVYGYTF
TGTGCCAGCTCACCCACAGGGACAGGGGTCTATGGCTACACCTTC
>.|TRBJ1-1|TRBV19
CASSIDLESGYTEAFF
TGTGCCAGTAGTATAGATCTCGAGTCAGGGTACACTGAAGCTTTCTTT
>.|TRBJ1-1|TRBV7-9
CASSLATDIFAVNTEAFF
TGTGCCAGCAGCTTAGCGACAGATATCTTCGCCGTGAACACTGAAGCTTTCTTT
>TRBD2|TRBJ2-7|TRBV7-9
CASSGTGTSGTASYEQYF
TGTGCCAGCAGCGGCACCGGGACTAGCGGGACGGCCTCCTACGAGCAGTACTTC
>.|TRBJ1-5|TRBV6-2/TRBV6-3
CASSYERRNQPQHF
TGTGCCAGCAGTTATGAACGTCGAAATCAGCCCCAGCATTTT
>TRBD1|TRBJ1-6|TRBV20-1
CSASQGQGYSPLHF
TGCAGTGCTAGTCAAGGACAGGGGTATTCACCCCTCCACTTT
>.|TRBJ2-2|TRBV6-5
CATLRDRSNTGELFF
TGTGCCACCTTAAGAGACAGATCGAACACCGGGGAGCTGTTTTTT
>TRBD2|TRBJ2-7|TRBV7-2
CASSLGPGLGPYEQYF
TGTGCCAGCAGCTTAGGGCCGGGACTAGGACCCTACGAGCAGTACTTC
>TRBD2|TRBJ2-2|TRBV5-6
CASSFLRGSGANTGELFF
TGTGCCAGCAGCTTCCTGCGCGGGAGCGGCGCAAACACCGGGGAGCTGTTTTTT
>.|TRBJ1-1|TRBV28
CASSLHGNTEAFF
TGTGCCAGCAGTTTGCACGGGAACACTGAAGCTTTCTTT
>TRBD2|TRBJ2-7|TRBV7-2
CASSSAGTSSFYEQYF
TGTGCCAGCAGCAGCGCCGGGACTAGCTCTTTCTACGAGCAGTACTTC
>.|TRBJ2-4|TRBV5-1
CASRELAKNIQYF
TGCGCCAGCAGAGAGTTAGCCAAAAACATTCAGTACTTC
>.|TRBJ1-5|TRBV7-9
CASSFQGNQPQHF
TGTGCCAGCAGCTTCCAGGGGAATCAGCCCCAGCATTTT
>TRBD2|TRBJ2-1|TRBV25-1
CASSELSGLAGYNEQFF
TGTGCCAGCAGTGAATTGTCGGGGCTAGCGGGGTACAATGAGCAGTTCTTC
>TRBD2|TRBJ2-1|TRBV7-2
CASSPRLAGAPQWIEQFF
TGTGCCAGCAGCCCCCGACTAGCGGGGGCCCCCCAGTGGATTGAGCAGTTCTTC
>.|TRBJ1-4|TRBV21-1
CASSPRDRKDEKLFF
TGTGCCAGCAGCCCCCGGGACAGAAAAGATGAAAAACTGTTTTTT
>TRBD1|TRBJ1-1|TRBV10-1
CASSADREVSTEAFF
TGCGCCAGCAGTGCTGACAGGGAGGTCTCAACCGAAGCTTTCTTT
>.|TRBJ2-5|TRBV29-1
CSVETAQETQYF
TGCAGCGTGGAGACAGCTCAAGAGACCCAGTACTTC
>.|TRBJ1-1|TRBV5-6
CASSPNGVNTEAFF
TGTGCCAGCAGCCCTAACGGGGTAAACACTGAAGCTTTCTTT
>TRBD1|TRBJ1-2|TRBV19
CASSQGTGSLYGYTF
TGTGCCAGTAGTCAAGGGACAGGATCCCTCTATGGCTACACCTTC
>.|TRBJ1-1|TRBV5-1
CASSLYDGEAFF
TGCGCCAGCAGCTTGTATGACGGTGAAGCTTTCTTT
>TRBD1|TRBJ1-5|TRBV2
CASSAWDRGGGPQHF
TGTGCCAGCAGTGCCTGGGACAGGGGGGGTGGACCCCAGCATTTT
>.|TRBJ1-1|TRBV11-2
CASRVAITGKVSTEAFF
TGTGCCAGCAGGGTTGCAATTACAGGGAAGGTTAGCACTGAAGCTTTCTTT
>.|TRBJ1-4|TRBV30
CAWSSRGQNEKLFF
TGTGCCTGGAGTTCGAGAGGCCAAAATGAAAAACTGTTTTTT
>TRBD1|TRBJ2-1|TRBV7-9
CASSYDRDRFF
TGTGCCAGCAGCTACGACAGGGACAGGTTCTTC